One and the same sample provided the 7 T cell receptor beta chains below, sequenced in a study of T cell responses to AZD1222 COVID-19 vaccine. The assay was immunoSEQ multiplex PCR, and TCRdb's table has in-frame clones only and misses some. In the table there are 150,000 to 200,000 clones, about nine tenths of which are singletons. Sequenced here: peripheral blood, sampled on day 0 of AZD1222 vaccination. The receptors stem from an adult in good health.

This chain joins TRBV4-1 and TRBJ2-3, with a weak D call TRBD2 (5 bases). The CDR3 covers 16 residues. Trimming pared 1 base from V and 0 bases from J, leaving 11 bases between. Germline V gives CDR1 MGHRA, CDR2 YSYEKL. The CDR3 loop is CASSQGGPASTDTQYF. The CDR3 bases are TGCGCCAGCAGCCAAGGAGGGCCGGCTAGCACAGATACGCAGTATTTT.

The V gene is TRBV30, the J gene TRBJ1-2, with unresolved D. The CDR3 is 14 residues long. Germline V gene sequence: CDR1 GTSNPN, CDR2 SVGIG (reference sequence). Trimming removed 2 bases at V and 6 bases at J, with 16 bases between. The CDR3 sequence is CAWSQVLPGDGYTF. The CDR3 DNA reads TGTGCCTGGAGTCAGGTCCTACCCGGGGATGGCTACACCTTC. The complete variable domain, with remaining parts taken from reference TRBV30 and TRBJ1-2, reads SQTIHQWPATLVQPVGSPLSLECTVEGTSNPNLYWYRQAAGRGLQLLFYSVGIGQISSEVPQNLSASRPQDRQFILSSKKLLLSDSGFYLCAWSQVLPGDGYTFGSGTRLTVV.

With regard to this clone: A junction end diverges from the germline sequence, so it may reflect a read error. The chain has TRBV2 and TRBJ2-7; D not certain. CDR1 and CDR2 from the germline V gene are SNHLY and FYNNEI. The CDR3 contains 11 residues. The CDR3 is CASTEILENHF. DNA of the CDR3: TGTGCCAGCACTGAAATCCTGGAGAATCACTTC.

The chain is built from TRBV5-1 and TRBJ1-1; D remains ambiguous. The germline V gene encodes CDR1 SGHRS and CDR2 YFSETQ. The CDR3 loop spans 13 amino acids. V was pared by 0 bases and J by 6 bases, with 9 bases between. In DNA form, the CDR3 reads TGCGCCAGCAGCTTGGTGGTAGGTGCTGAAGCTTTCTTT. Encoded protein: CASSLVVGAEAFF.

The chain has TRBV7-2 and TRBJ2-3; a possible D gene is TRBD1 (5 bases). V dropped 4 bases and J dropped 0 bases, with 11 bases sitting between them. CDR3 size: 15 residues. CDR1 and CDR2 from the germline V gene are SGHTA and FQGNSA. The CDR3 loop reads CASSWQGASTDTQYF. The DNA of the CDR3 is TGTGCCAGCAGCTGGCAGGGCGCTAGCACAGATACGCAGTATTTT. Together with reference TRBV7-2 and TRBJ2-3, the CDR3 gives the full variable domain: GAGVSQSPSNKVTEKGKDVELRCDPISGHTALYWYRQSLGQGLEFLIYFQGNSAPDKSGLPSDRFSAERTGGSVSTLTIQRTQQEDSAVYLCASSWQGASTDTQYFGPGTRLTVL.

This rearrangement joins TRBV6-2 or TRBV6-3 to TRBJ2-7, with 8 bases identical to TRBD2. The CDR3 runs 15 residues. CDR1 and CDR2 (germline): MNHEY, SVGEGT. The junction had 10 bases not matched to a gene; V was cut back by 4 bases and J by 5 bases. CDR3 sequence: CASSWGGAGAHEQYF. CDR3 bases: TGTGCCAGCAGTTGGGGGGGAGCGGGAGCACACGAGCAGTACTTC.

V is TRBV30 and J is TRBJ2-6, with D hard to call. The CDR3 is 14 residues long. With 2 bases removed from V and 0 bases from J, the gap between germline ends came to 5 bases. The germline V gene encodes CDR1 GTSNPN and CDR2 SVGIG (reference sequence). The CDR3, as DNA: TGTGCCTGGAGTAAGGACTCTGGGGCCAACGTCCTGACTTTC. Amino acid sequence: CAWSKDSGANVLTF.